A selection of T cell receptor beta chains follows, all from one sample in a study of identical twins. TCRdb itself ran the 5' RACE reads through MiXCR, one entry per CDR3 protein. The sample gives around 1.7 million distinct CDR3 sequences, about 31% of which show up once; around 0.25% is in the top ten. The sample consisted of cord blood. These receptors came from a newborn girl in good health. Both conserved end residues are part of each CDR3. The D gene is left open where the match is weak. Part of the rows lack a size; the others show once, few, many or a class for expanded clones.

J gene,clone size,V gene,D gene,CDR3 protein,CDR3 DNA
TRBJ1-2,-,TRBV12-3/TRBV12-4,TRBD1,CASSLPWDRPFNYGYTF,TGTGCCAGCAGTTTACCCTGGGACAGGCCGTTTAACTATGGCTACACCTTC
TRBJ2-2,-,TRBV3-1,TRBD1,CASSRRGTNTGELFF,TGTGCCAGCAGCCGCAGGGGGACGAACACCGGGGAGCTGTTTTTT
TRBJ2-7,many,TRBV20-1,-,CSARYPKIVLYEQYF,TGCAGTGCTAGATACCCCAAGATTGTACTTTACGAGCAGTACTTC
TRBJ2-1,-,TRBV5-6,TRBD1,CASSWDRRSYNEQFF,TGTGCCAGCAGCTGGGACAGACGCTCCTACAATGAGCAGTTCTTC
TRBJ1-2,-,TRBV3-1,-,CASSQVPAAYGYTF,TGTGCCAGCAGCCAAGTGCCGGCAGCCTATGGCTACACCTTC
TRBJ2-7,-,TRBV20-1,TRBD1,CSASRSGTGSYEQYF,TGCAGTGCTTCCCGGTCCGGGACAGGGTCGTACGAGCAGTACTTC
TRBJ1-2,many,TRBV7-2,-,CASSLGTASNYGYTF,TGTGCCAGCAGCTTAGGGACAGCTTCTAACTATGGCTACACCTTC
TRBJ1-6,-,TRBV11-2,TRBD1,CAGSPQTGGYSPLHF,TGTGCCGGCAGCCCCCAGACAGGGGGCTATTCACCCCTCCACTTT
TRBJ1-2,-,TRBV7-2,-,CASSLVGSLNYGYTF,TGTGCCAGCAGCTTAGTCGGCAGTTTAAACTATGGCTACACCTTC
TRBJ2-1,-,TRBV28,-,CASSPRPGGLNEQFF,TGTGCCAGCAGCCCTCGTCCGGGTGGGCTCAATGAGCAGTTCTTC
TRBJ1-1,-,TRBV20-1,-,CSARDSGLNTEAFF,TGCAGTGCTAGAGATTCCGGTTTGAACACTGAAGCTTTCTTT